Following are 16 T cell receptor beta chains from one sample sequenced in a study of T cell responses to AZD1222 COVID-19 vaccine. Here immunoSEQ multiplex PCR was the method, and the copy in TCRdb shows in-frame clones only, minus some. Here the sample spans under 90,000 clones, roughly 85% being singletons. Specimen: peripheral blood, collected 28 days after the second AZD1222 dose. Receptors originate from an adult who received the AZD1222 COVID-19 vaccine.

This chain connects TRBV6-6 to TRBJ2-1, with D perhaps matching TRBD1 (5 bases). The germline V gene encodes CDR1 MNHNY and CDR2 SVGAGI (reference sequence). The CDR3 extends over 13 amino acids. Trimming stripped 0 bases from V and 7 bases from J, with 7 bases between. The CDR3 here is CASSYSGQNEQFF. The CDR3 coding sequence is TGTGCCAGCAGTTACTCGGGGCAGAATGAGCAGTTCTTC.

The J gene is TRBJ2-1, the V gene TRBV10-2, with 7 bases that match TRBD2. After removal of 3 bases from V and 1 base from J, the junction contained 6 bases not matched to a gene. CDR1 is WSHSY and CDR2 is SAAADI in the germline V gene. The CDR3 is 16 amino acids. CDR3 loop: CASSESMGGSYNEQFF. The CDR3 DNA reads as TGCGCCAGCAGTGAATCTATGGGGGGGTCCTACAATGAGCAGTTCTTC.

The gene calls are TRBV30 and TRBJ1-3, with 11 bases fitting TRBD1. Germline-derived CDR1 and CDR2 are GTSNPN and SVGIG (reference sequence). Trimming at V came to 5 bases and at J to 4 bases, leaving 1 base not matched to a gene. The CDR3 is 13 residues long. CDR3 region: CAWGTGGGNTIYF. In nucleotides, the CDR3 is TGTGCCTGGGGGACAGGGGGGGGAAACACCATATATTTT. Together with reference TRBV30 and TRBJ1-3, the CDR3 gives the full variable domain: SQTIHQWPATLVQPVGSPLSLECTVEGTSNPNLYWYRQAAGRGLQLLFYSVGIGQISSEVPQNLSASRPQDRQFILSSKKLLLSDSGFYLCAWGTGGGNTIYFGEGSWLTVV.

The gene calls are TRBV7-2 and TRBJ2-6, with 8 bases identical to TRBD1. V lost 3 bases to trimming and J lost 1 base; unmatched junction nucleotides: 8. CDR3 length: 18 residues. Germline-derived CDR1 and CDR2 are SGHTA and FQGNSA. The DNA for the CDR3 is TGTGCCAGCAGCTTCCCGGGACAGGTTACTTCTGGGGCCAACGTCCTGACTTTC. It specifies CASSFPGQVTSGANVLTF.

The V gene is TRBV27, the J gene TRBJ1-2, with 10 nucleotides matching TRBD1. The CDR3 length is 15 residues. Germline CDR1 is MNHEY and CDR2 is SMNVEV (reference sequence). The trim removed 5 bases at V and 3 bases at J, leaving 6 bases unmatched. The CDR3 region is CASSIRTGGYYGYTF. The CDR3, as DNA: TGTGCCAGCAGTATACGGACAGGGGGGTACTATGGCTACACCTTC.

The chain links TRBV4-2 to TRBJ2-5; possible D gene TRBD2, 6 bases. Germline lookup yields CDR1 LGHNA and CDR2 YNFKEQ. CDR3 length: 15 residues. V shed 0 bases and J shed 13 bases, with 21 bases lying between them. CDR3 protein: CASSQEFEGLSARYF. DNA for the CDR3: TGTGCCAGCAGCCAAGAATTTGAGGGACTTTCGGCGCGGTACTTC.

V and J are TRBV19 and TRBJ1-1, with TRBD1 as a possible D gene (5 bases). Germline loops: CDR1 LNHDA, CDR2 SQIVND (reference sequence). This CDR3 is 15 amino acids long. The V end was cut by 6 bases, the J end by 0 bases, with 14 bases between. The CDR3 here is CASRTNRIMNTEAFF. The CDR3 nucleotides read TGTGCCAGTAGAACAAACAGGATAATGAACACTGAAGCTTTCTTT.

The V gene is TRBV7-9, the J gene TRBJ1-6, with D perhaps matching TRBD1 (6 bases). From germline, CDR1 is SEHNR and CDR2 FQNEAQ (reference sequence). CDR3 length equals 14 residues. V lost 5 bases to trimming and J lost 6 bases, with 11 bases between them. The DNA for the CDR3 is TGTGCCAGCAGCCCGGGGGGCCTTAATTCACCCCTCCACTTT. Translation gives CASSPGGLNSPLHF.

The chain employs TRBV19 and TRBJ2-4; D is ambiguous. V lost 3 bases, J lost 2 bases, and 11 bases lay in between. Germline CDR1 and CDR2: LNHDA and SQIVND (reference sequence). The CDR3 is 15 amino acids. CDR3 DNA sequence: TGTGCCAGTAGTATCCAGACTTTGTCCAAAAACATTCAGTACTTC. This gives the protein CASSIQTLSKNIQYF. The full variable domain, completed using reference TRBV19 and TRBJ2-4, is DGGITQSPKYLFRKEGQNVTLSCEQNLNHDAMYWYRQDPGQGLRLIYYSQIVNDFQKGDIAEGYSVSREKKESFPLTVTSAQKNPTAFYLCASSIQTLSKNIQYFGAGTRLSVL.

V usage is TRBV7-2 and J usage is TRBJ1-6; D is unresolved. The CDR3 has 13 amino acids. V lost 9 bases and J 4 bases, leaving 10 bases between the germline ends. Per the germline V gene, CDR1 is SGHTA and CDR2 is FQGNSA. The CDR3 sequence: CASTGVYNSPLHF. The CDR3 coding sequence is TGTGCCAGTACCGGGGTTTATAATTCACCCCTCCACTTT. The entire variable domain, with the rest obtained from reference TRBV7-2 and TRBJ1-6, is as follows: GAGVSQSPSNKVTEKGKDVELRCDPISGHTALYWYRQSLGQGLEFLIYFQGNSAPDKSGLPSDRFSAERTGGSVSTLTIQRTQQEDSAVYLCASTGVYNSPLHFGNGTRLTVT.

V usage is TRBV7-3 and J usage is TRBJ2-3; D gene uncertain. The CDR3 spans 14 residues. Germline CDR1 and CDR2: SGHTA and FQGTGA. V gave up 2 bases and J gave up 3 bases, with 9 bases separating them. This CDR3 reads CASSLGLGTDTQYF. The CDR3 coding sequence is TGTGCCAGCAGCTTAGGCCTAGGGACAGATACGCAGTATTTT.

The genes are TRBV3-1 (or the pseudogene TRBV3-2) and TRBJ1-2; D gene unclear. The length of the CDR3 is 14 residues. The V and J ends lost 0 bases and 8 bases respectively, with 13 bases between them. Germline V gene sequence: CDR1 LGHDT, CDR2 YNNKEL (reference sequence). CDR3: CASSQDAGLGGYTF. CDR3 sequence (DNA): TGTGCCAGCAGCCAAGATGCCGGATTGGGCGGCTACACCTTC.

V and J are TRBV6-2 or TRBV6-3 and TRBJ2-5, with a weak D call TRBD1 (6 bases). CDR1 and CDR2 (germline): MNHEY, SVGEGT. The CDR3 loop spans 14 amino acids. V was shortened by 6 bases and J by 5 bases, with 16 bases between the two germline ends. The CDR3: CASSPTGIGETQYF. CDR3 DNA sequence: TGTGCCAGCAGCCCAACAGGGATAGGGGAGACCCAGTACTTC.

The rearrangement links TRBV9 to TRBJ2-1; no definite D call. The CDR3 contains 14 residues. Germline-derived CDR1 and CDR2 are SGDLS and YYNGEE. Trimming cost V 0 bases and J 9 bases, with 13 bases left between them. The CDR3 bases are TGTGCCAGCAGCGTAGGAGATTGGGTCCCTGAGCAGTTCTTC. Translation gives CASSVGDWVPEQFF.

The chain joins TRBV6-5 to TRBJ2-1; 7 bases fit TRBD1. The CDR3 loop spans 13 amino acids. CDR1 MNHEY and CDR2 SVGAGI come from the germline V gene. V lost 6 bases to trimming and J lost 7 bases; unmatched junction nucleotides: 6. The DNA for the CDR3 is TGTGCCAGCAGCCTGACAGGGCCAAATGAGCAGTTCTTC. Encoded protein: CASSLTGPNEQFF.

The chain is built from TRBV2 and TRBJ1-5; TRBD1 might be the D (5 bases). V was cut by 4 bases and J by 4 bases, with 11 bases left in between. The CDR3 totals 14 residues. CDR1 and CDR2 from the germline V gene are SNHLY and FYNNEI. This CDR3 reads CASSGGQINQPQHF. Here the CDR3 DNA reads TGTGCCAGCAGTGGGGGCCAGATTAATCAGCCCCAGCATTTT.